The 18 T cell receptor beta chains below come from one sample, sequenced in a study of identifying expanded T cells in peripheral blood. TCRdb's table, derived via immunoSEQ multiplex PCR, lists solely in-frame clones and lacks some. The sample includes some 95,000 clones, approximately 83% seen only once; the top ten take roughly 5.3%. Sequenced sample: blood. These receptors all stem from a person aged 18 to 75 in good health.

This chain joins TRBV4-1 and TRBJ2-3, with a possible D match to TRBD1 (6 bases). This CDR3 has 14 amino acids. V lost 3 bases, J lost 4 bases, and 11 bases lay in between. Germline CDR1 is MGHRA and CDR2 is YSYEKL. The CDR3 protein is CASSQEQGPDTQYF. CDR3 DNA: TGCGCCAGCAGCCAGGAACAGGGTCCAGATACGCAGTATTTT.

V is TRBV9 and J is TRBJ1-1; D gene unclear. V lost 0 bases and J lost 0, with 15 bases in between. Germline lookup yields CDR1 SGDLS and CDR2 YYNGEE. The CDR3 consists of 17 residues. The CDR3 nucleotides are TGTGCCAGCAGCGTAGGACTTTTCCACCCCTTGAACACTGAAGCTTTCTTT. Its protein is CASSVGLFHPLNTEAFF.

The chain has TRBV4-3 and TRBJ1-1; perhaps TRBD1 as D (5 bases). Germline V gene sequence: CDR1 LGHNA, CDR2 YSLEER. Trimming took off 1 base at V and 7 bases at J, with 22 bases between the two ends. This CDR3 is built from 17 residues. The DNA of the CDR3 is TGCGCCAGCAGCCAAGTGTGGGCTGTGACAGATACCCTTGAAGCTTTCTTT. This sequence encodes CASSQVWAVTDTLEAFF.

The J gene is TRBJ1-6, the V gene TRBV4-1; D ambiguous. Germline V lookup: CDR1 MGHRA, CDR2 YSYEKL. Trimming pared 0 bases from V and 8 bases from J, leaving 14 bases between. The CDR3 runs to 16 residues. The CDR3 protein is CASSQDDPMTYSPLHF. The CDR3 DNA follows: TGCGCCAGCAGCCAAGATGACCCGATGACCTATTCACCCCTCCACTTT.

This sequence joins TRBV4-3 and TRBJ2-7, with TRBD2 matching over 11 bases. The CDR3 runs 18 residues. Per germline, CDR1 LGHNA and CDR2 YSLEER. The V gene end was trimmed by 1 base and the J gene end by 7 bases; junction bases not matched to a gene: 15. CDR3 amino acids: CASSQGFGTSGLSSEQYF. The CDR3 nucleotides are TGCGCCAGCAGCCAAGGGTTCGGGACTAGCGGCCTAAGTTCGGAGCAGTACTTC.

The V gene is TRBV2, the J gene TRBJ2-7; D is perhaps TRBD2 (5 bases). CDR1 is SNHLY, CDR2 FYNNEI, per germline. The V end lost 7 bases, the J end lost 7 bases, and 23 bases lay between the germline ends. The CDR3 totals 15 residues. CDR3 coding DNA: TGTGCCAGCAAAAGGGAGATATCCCAAGTACATGAGCAGTACTTC. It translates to CASKREISQVHEQYF.

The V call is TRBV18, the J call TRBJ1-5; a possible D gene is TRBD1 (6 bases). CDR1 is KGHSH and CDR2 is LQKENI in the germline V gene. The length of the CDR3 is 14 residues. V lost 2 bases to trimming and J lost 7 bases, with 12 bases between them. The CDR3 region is CASSPGAGEQPQHF. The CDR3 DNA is TGTGCCAGCTCACCAGGGGCAGGGGAGCAGCCCCAGCATTTT.

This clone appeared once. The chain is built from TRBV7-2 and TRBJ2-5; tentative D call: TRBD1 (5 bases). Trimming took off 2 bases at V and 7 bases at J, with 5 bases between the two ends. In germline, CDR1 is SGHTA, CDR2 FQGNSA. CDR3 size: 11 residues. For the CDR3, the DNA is TGTGCCAGCAGCTTACAGGGGACCCAGTACTTC. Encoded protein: CASSLQGTQYF.

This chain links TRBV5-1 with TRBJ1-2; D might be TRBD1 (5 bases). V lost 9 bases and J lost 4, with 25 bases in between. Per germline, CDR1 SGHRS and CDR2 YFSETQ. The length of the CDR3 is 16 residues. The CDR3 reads CATSPGDDLGRYGYTF. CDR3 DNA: TGCGCCACTTCGCCGGGGGACGATCTGGGTCGCTATGGCTACACCTTC.

CDR3 DNA: TGTGCCTGGCAAGGTATGAGGGAGCAGTTCTTC. It specifies CAWQGMREQFF. The rearrangement links TRBV30 to TRBJ2-1, with no clear D. The CDR3 runs to 11 residues. Germline CDR1 reads GTSNPN; CDR2 reads SVGIG (reference sequence). V was shortened by 5 bases and J by 10 bases, with 12 bases between the two germline ends.

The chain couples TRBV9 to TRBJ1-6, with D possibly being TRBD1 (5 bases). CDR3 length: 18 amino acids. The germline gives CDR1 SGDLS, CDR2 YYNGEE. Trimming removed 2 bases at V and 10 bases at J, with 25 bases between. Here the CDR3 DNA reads TGTGCCAGCAGCGTCGGGAAGAGGACAAATTTCTTCAACTCACCCCTCCACTTT. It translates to CASSVGKRTNFFNSPLHF.

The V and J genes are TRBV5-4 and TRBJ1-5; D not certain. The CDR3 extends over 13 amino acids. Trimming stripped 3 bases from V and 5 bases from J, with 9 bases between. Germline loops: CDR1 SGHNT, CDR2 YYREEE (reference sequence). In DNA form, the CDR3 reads TGTGCCAGCAGCTCGAACACAGATCAGCCCCAGCATTTT. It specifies CASSSNTDQPQHF.

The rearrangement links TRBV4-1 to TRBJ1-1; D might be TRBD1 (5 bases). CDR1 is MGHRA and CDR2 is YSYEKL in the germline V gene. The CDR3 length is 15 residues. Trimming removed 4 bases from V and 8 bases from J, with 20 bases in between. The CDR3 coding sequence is TGCGCCAGCAGCCCCAGAGGGGCGGCCGGATGGGAAGCTTTCTTT. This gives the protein CASSPRGAAGWEAFF.

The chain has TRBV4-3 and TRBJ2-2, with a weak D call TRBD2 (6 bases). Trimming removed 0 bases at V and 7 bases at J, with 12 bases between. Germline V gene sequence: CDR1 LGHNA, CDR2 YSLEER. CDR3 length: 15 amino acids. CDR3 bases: TGCGCCAGCAGCCAAGATGACCGGAGGGGCGGGGAGCTGTTTTTT. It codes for CASSQDDRRGGELFF.

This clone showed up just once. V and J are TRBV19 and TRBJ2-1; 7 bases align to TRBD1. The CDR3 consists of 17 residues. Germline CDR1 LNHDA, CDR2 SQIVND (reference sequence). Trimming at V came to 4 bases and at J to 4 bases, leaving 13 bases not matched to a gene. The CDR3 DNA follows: TGTGCCAGTAGTACCCCACTGCGGCAGGGGGTTTACAATGAGCAGTTCTTC. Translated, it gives CASSTPLRQGVYNEQFF.

The CDR3 DNA is TGTGCCAGCAGTTACTCGAGGGGTGTCGGTATGTACGAGCAGTACTTC. Its protein is CASSYSRGVGMYEQYF. The chain has TRBV6-5 and TRBJ2-7; D is tentatively TRBD1 or TRBD2 (5 bases each). V was pared by 0 bases and J by 4 bases, with 16 bases between. The CDR3 is 16 amino acids. The germline CDR1 and CDR2 sequences are MNHEY and SVGAGI.

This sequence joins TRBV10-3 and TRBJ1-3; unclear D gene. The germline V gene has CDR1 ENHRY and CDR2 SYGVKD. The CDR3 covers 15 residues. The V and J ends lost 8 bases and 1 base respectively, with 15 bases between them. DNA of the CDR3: TGTGCCATCCGGGGTGGGGTGCAGTCTGGAAACACCATATATTTT. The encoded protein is CAIRGGVQSGNTIYF.

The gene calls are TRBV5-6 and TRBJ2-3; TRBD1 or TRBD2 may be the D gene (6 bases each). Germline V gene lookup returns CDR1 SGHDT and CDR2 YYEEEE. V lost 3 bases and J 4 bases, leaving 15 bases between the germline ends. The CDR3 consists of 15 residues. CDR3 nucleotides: TGTGCCAGCAGCTCGGGGGCACCAGCTTCAGATACGCAGTATTTT. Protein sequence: CASSSGAPASDTQYF.